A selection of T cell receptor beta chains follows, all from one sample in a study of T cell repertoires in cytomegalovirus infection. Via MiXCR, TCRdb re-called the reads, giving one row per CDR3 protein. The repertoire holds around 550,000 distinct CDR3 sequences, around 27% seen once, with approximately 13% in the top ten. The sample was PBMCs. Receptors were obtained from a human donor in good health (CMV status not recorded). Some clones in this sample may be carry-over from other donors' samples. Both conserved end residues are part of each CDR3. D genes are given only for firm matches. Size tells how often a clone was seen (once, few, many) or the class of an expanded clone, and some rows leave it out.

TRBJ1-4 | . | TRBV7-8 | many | CASSSSLWRGEKLFF | TGTGCCAGCAGCTCATCGCTATGGAGAGGGGAAAAACTGTTTTTT
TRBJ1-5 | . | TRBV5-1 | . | CASSLDIDQPQHF | TGCGCCAGCTCATTGGACATCGATCAGCCCCAGCATTTT
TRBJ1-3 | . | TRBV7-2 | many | CASSPRVSGNTIYF | TGTGCCAGCAGCCCCCGGGTCTCTGGAAACACCATATATTTT
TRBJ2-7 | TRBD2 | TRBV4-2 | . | CASSFGLADEQYF | TGTGCCTCGTCCTTTGGACTAGCGGACGAGCAGTACTTC
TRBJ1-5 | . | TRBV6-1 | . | CASTPSGRQVNQPQHF | TGTGCCAGCACGCCAAGCGGCCGACAGGTCAATCAGCCCCAGCATTTT
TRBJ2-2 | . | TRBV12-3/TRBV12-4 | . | CASSRGQSGGAGELFF | TGTGCCAGCAGCAGAGGACAGTCCGGCGGGGCCGGGGAGCTGTTTTTT
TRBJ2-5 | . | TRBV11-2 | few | CASSLEGGKETQYF | TGTGCCAGCAGCTTAGAAGGGGGGAAAGAGACCCAGTACTTC
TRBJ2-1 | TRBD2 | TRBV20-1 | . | CSAETGLADSYNEQFF | TGCAGTGCAGAGACTGGTCTAGCGGACTCCTACAATGAGCAGTTCTTC
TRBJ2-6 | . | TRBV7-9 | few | CASSLDGGKGNSGANVLTF | TGTGCCAGCAGCTTAGATGGCGGGAAAGGGAACTCTGGGGCCAACGTCCTGACTTTC
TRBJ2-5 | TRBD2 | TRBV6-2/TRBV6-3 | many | CASSLYGRRQTQYF | TGTGCCAGCAGCCTCTACGGGAGGAGACAGACCCAGTACTTC
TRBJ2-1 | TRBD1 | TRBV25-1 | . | CASSVSGQGLFNEQFF | TGTGCCAGCAGTGTATCGGGACAGGGTCTATTTAATGAGCAGTTCTTC
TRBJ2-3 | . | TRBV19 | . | CASSITTDTQYF | TGTGCCAGTAGTATTACGACAGATACGCAGTATTTT
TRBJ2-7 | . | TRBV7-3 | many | CASSPTDYSYEQYF | TGTGCCAGCAGCCCTACCGACTACTCCTACGAGCAGTACTTC
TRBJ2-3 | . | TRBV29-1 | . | CSVEKGVDTQYF | TGCAGCGTTGAAAAGGGTGTAGATACGCAGTATTTT
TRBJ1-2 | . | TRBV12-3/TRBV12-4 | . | CASSSSTEASGGYTF | TGTGCCAGCAGCTCCTCGACAGAGGCATCGGGTGGCTACACCTTC
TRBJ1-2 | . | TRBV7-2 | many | CASSPRTASDEIYTF | TGTGCCAGCAGCCCCCGCACGGCCAGCGATGAAATCTACACCTTC
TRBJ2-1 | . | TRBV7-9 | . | CASSDSLGYNEQFF | TGTGCCAGCAGCGATAGCTTAGGTTACAACGAGCAGTTCTTC
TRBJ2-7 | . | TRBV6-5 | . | CASRYSYSDSRYEQYF | TGTGCCAGCAGATACTCATACTCGGACAGCCGCTACGAGCAGTACTTC
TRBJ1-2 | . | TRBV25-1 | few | CASSPIGSGGYTF | TGTGCCAGCAGCCCCATCGGGTCTGGCGGCTACACCTTC
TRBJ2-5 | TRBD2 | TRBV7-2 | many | CASSWRELGTQYF | TGTGCCAGCAGCTGGCGGGAGTTGGGGACCCAGTACTTC